These 29 T cell receptor beta chains came from one sample sequenced in a study of Ad26.COV2.S vaccination and SARS-CoV-2 variants. Generated by immunoSEQ multiplex PCR, the TCRdb table keeps only in-frame clones and is missing some. The sample has about 320,000 clones, just under 85% seen once. Noted treatment: 15 to 20 received Ad26.COV2.S at low or high dose, single or two shots; 5 received placebo; per-sample allocation not given. Vaccine and placebo recipients were sampled on day 63 after the first injection. The material sequenced was peripheral blood, taken in a trial of Ad26.COV2.S vaccine versus placebo. The receptors originated from a person between 18 and 65 years old who received the Ad26.COV2.S COVID-19 vaccine or a placebo.

The DNA for the CDR3 is TGTGCCAGCAGTCTAACAAAGGGGGGTGGCTACACCTTC. The encoded protein is CASSLTKGGGYTF. This chain uses TRBV12-3 or TRBV12-4 with TRBJ1-2; weak D call: TRBD1 (6 bases). This CDR3 has 13 amino acids. The V end was cut by 5 bases, the J end by 7 bases, with 14 bases between.

J is TRBJ1-2 and V is TRBV6-5; 7 nucleotides line up with TRBD1. V was clipped by 6 bases and J by 5 bases; unmatched bases: 9. Looked up from germline, CDR1 is MNHEY and CDR2 is SVGAGI. The CDR3 totals 14 residues. CDR3 coding DNA: TGTGCCAGCAGCCCCGACAGGGAAATATATGGCTACACCTTC. It codes for CASSPDREIYGYTF.

The genes are TRBV5-5 and TRBJ1-2; D not resolved. This CDR3 contains 14 residues. The V gene lost 6 bases and the J gene lost 7 bases, with 19 bases spanning the gap. The V gene's germline CDR1 is SGHKS and CDR2 YYEKEE (reference sequence). The DNA for the CDR3 is TGTGCCAGCACCCCTGATGTAGCCCAACCTGGCTACACCTTC. It translates to CASTPDVAQPGYTF.

The V call is TRBV7-2, the J call TRBJ2-3; TRBD2 is a possible D gene (6 bases). V lost 6 bases to trimming and J lost 2 bases, with 9 bases between them. The CDR3 loop spans 13 amino acids. Germline assignment: CDR1 SGHTA and CDR2 FQGNSA. The CDR3 DNA sequence: TGTGCCAGCAGGTGGGACTTCACAGATACGCAGTATTTT. Translated: CASRWDFTDTQYF. Drawing the rest from reference TRBV7-2 and TRBJ2-3, the complete variable domain is GAGVSQSPSNKVTEKGKDVELRCDPISGHTALYWYRQSLGQGLEFLIYFQGNSAPDKSGLPSDRFSAERTGGSVSTLTIQRTQQEDSAVYLCASRWDFTDTQYFGPGTRLTVL.

This chain uses TRBV12-3 or TRBV12-4 with TRBJ2-2; no reliable D call. The CDR3 is made up of 13 amino acids. V was pared by 6 bases and J by 5 bases, with 10 bases between. For the CDR3, the DNA is TGTGCCAGCAGCGAGTCCAGGACCGGGGAGCTGTTTTTT. Translation: CASSESRTGELFF.

The chain uses TRBV20-1 and TRBJ2-7; TRBD1 matches at 7 bases. V shed 4 bases and J 9 bases; nucleotides not matched to a gene: 6. There are 11 residues in the CDR3. The germline CDR1 and CDR2 sequences are DFQATT and SNEGSKA (reference sequence). The CDR3 DNA reads as TGCAGTGCTACCTACAGGGGCCTGCAGTACTTC. Translation gives CSATYRGLQYF.

As regards this clone: This CDR3 is also generated by other DNA sequences in the sample. CDR3 bases: TGTGCCTGGAGTGTCGGCGGCTACGAGCAGTACTTC. Protein product: CAWSVGGYEQYF. The chain recombines TRBV30 with TRBJ2-7; D gene unclear. The CDR3 is made up of 12 amino acids. Trimming pared 0 bases from V and 3 bases from J, leaving 6 bases between. Germline V gives CDR1 GTSNPN, CDR2 SVGIG (reference sequence).

The chain couples TRBV6-5 to TRBJ2-2; TRBD1 agrees at 9 bases. The trim removed 11 bases at V and 5 bases at J, leaving 6 bases unmatched. The CDR3 is 13 residues long. The germline CDR1 and CDR2 sequences are MNHEY and SVGAGI. CDR3 sequence: CAGGQGTTGELFF. The CDR3 nucleotides read TGTGCCGGGGGACAGGGTACAACCGGGGAGCTGTTTTTT.

The J gene is TRBJ2-3, the V gene TRBV5-1; D remains ambiguous. V was clipped by 0 bases and J by 2 bases, with 13 bases between them. The CDR3 runs to 16 residues. CDR1 SGHRS and CDR2 YFSETQ come from the germline V gene. Here the CDR3 DNA reads TGCGCCAGCAGCTTGGAATCCAACGGTTACACAGATACGCAGTATTTT. Its translation is CASSLESNGYTDTQYF. Full variable domain (outside the CDR3, taken from reference TRBV5-1 and TRBJ2-3): KAGVTQTPRYLIKTRGQQVTLSCSPISGHRSVSWYQQTPGQGLQFLFEYFSETQRNKGNFPGRFSGRQFSNSRSEMNVSTLELGDSALYLCASSLESNGYTDTQYFGPGTRLTVL.

The sample holds a few counts of this clone. The CDR3: CASSLDGRGSSYEQYF. In nucleotides, the CDR3 is TGCGCCAGCAGCTTGGATGGGCGGGGTAGCTCCTACGAGCAGTACTTC. The chain uses TRBV5-1 and TRBJ2-7; D might be TRBD2 (6 bases). This CDR3 contains 16 residues. With 0 bases removed from V and 0 bases from J, the gap between germline ends came to 13 bases. Germline-derived CDR1 and CDR2 are SGHRS and YFSETQ.

As DNA, the CDR3 is TGTGCCAGCAGCTCCTCGAGGGGGGACAGGGGTACGAAAAAACTGTTTTTT. Residues: CASSSSRGDRGTKKLFF. J is TRBJ1-4 and V is TRBV11-3; 10 positions agree with TRBD1. V was clipped by 4 bases and J by 9 bases; unmatched bases: 14. Germline V lookup: CDR1 SGHNT, CDR2 YENEEA. The CDR3 runs to 17 residues. The variable domain in full, with the rest retrieved from reference TRBV11-3 and TRBJ1-4, is EAGVVQSPRYKIIEKKQPVAFWCNPISGHNTLYWYLQNLGQGPELLIRYENEEAVDDSQLPKDRFSAERLKGVDSTLKIQPAELGDSAVYLCASSSSRGDRGTKKLFFGSGTQLSVL.

This chain connects TRBV14 to TRBJ2-5, with 11 positions matching TRBD2. The germline V gene encodes CDR1 SGHDN and CDR2 FVKESK. The CDR3 spans 18 residues. V gave up 3 bases and J gave up 3 bases; unmatched junction bases: 12. The CDR3, as DNA: TGTGCCAGCAGCCACTGGGAACTAGCGGGGGATAAGAAAGAGACCCAGTACTTC. It codes for CASSHWELAGDKKETQYF.

This chain connects TRBV5-1 to TRBJ2-5; TRBD2 matches 7 bases. Germline V gene lookup returns CDR1 SGHRS and CDR2 YFSETQ. This CDR3 contains 15 residues. J lost 4 bases, V lost 4 bases, and 10 bases had no gene match. CDR3 DNA sequence: TGCGCCAGCAGCAACGTTGGACTAGTTGGAGAGACCCAGTACTTC. Translating gives CASSNVGLVGETQYF.

CDR3 sequence reads: CASSQVLLAGEQETQYF. The CDR3 DNA reads TGTGCCAGCAGCCAAGTTTTGCTAGCGGGGGAGCAAGAGACCCAGTACTTC. The V call is TRBV3-1 (or the pseudogene TRBV3-2), the J call TRBJ2-5; 10 bases match TRBD2. This CDR3 spans 17 amino acids. Germline V gene lookup returns CDR1 LGHDT and CDR2 YNNKEL (reference sequence). V lost 1 base, J lost 2 bases, and 7 bases stayed unmatched.

This clone came up once. The chain couples TRBV10-3 to TRBJ2-3, with D perhaps TRBD1 (6 bases). Germline CDR1 is ENHRY and CDR2 is SYGVKD. The V end was cut by 8 bases, the J end by 5 bases, with 11 bases between. The CDR3 runs to 12 residues. Written as DNA, the CDR3 is TGTGCCATCGGCACAGGGTTAGATACGCAGTATTTT. Its protein is CAIGTGLDTQYF.

The chain has TRBV6-5 and TRBJ2-1; D not resolved. This CDR3 is 15 amino acids long. V was pared by 2 bases and J by 5 bases, with 13 bases between. Germline V CDR1 and CDR2: MNHEY, SVGAGI. The CDR3 nucleotides are TGTGCCAGCAGTTACCAGTGGTACCCCAACAATGAGCAGTTCTTC. Its translation: CASSYQWYPNNEQFF.

The J gene is TRBJ2-1, the V gene TRBV13; 10 positions match TRBD1. V lost 1 base, J lost 7 bases, and 19 bases stayed unmatched. Germline values: CDR1 PRHDT, CDR2 FYEKMQ (reference sequence). This CDR3 has 20 residues. The CDR3 coding sequence is TGTGCCAGCAGCTTAGATCATCTTTTTTCGAGGGACAGGGGTTCGAATGAGCAGTTCTTC. Translating it yields CASSLDHLFSRDRGSNEQFF.

A single count supports this clone. The chain is built from TRBV7-7 and TRBJ2-7; D might be TRBD2 (7 bases). Germline CDR1 is SSHAT and CDR2 is FNYEAQ (reference sequence). CDR3 length: 18 amino acids. V shed 5 bases and J shed 3 bases, with 26 bases lying between them. The CDR3 reads CASSPLGGWRGKLYEQYF. CDR3 in DNA: TGTGCCAGCAGCCCCTTAGGGGGTTGGCGGGGGAAGCTCTACGAGCAGTACTTC.

Turning to this clone: Other DNA sequences of this sample code for an identical CDR3. The chain uses TRBV7-9 and TRBJ2-7; D gene ambiguous. There are 13 residues in the CDR3. The germline gives CDR1 SEHNR, CDR2 FQNEAQ (reference sequence). Between the trimmed V and J ends, which lost 5 bases and 1 base, there was a span of 9 bases. The CDR3 sequence: CASSARQSYEQYF. The CDR3 nucleotides read TGTGCCAGCAGCGCAAGACAATCCTACGAGCAGTACTTC.

V gene TRBV4-1 combines with J gene TRBJ1-1; D ambiguous. Per the germline V gene, CDR1 is MGHRA and CDR2 is YSYEKL. This CDR3 is built from 15 residues. Trimming removed 3 bases from V and 8 bases from J, with 19 bases in between. The CDR3 loop is CASSHSVKGHPEAFF. The CDR3 region has the DNA TGCGCCAGCAGCCATTCCGTCAAGGGCCATCCCGAAGCTTTCTTT.

The rearrangement joins TRBV25-1 to TRBJ1-1; D is undetermined. Germline values: CDR1 MGHDK, CDR2 SYGVNS. The CDR3 covers 13 residues. V shed 3 bases and J shed 2 bases, with 7 bases lying between them. The CDR3 sequence is CASSDSRNTEAFF. The CDR3 DNA sequence: TGTGCCAGCAGTGATTCTCGCAACACTGAAGCTTTCTTT.

This sequence joins TRBV9 and TRBJ2-1; 10 nucleotides align to TRBD2. The CDR3 length is 16 residues. J lost 4 bases, V lost 3 bases, and 7 bases had no gene match. CDR1 is SGDLS and CDR2 is YYNGEE in the germline V gene. CDR3 sequence: CASSGEGLAIYNEQFF. CDR3 DNA: TGTGCCAGCAGCGGGGAGGGACTAGCGATTTACAATGAGCAGTTCTTC.

This chain joins TRBV5-1 and TRBJ2-5, with D tentatively TRBD1 or TRBD2 (5 bases each). From germline, CDR1 is SGHRS and CDR2 YFSETQ. With 3 bases removed from V and 1 base from J, the gap between germline ends came to 7 bases. The length of the CDR3 is 13 residues. The DNA for the CDR3 is TGCGCCAGCAGCTCCGGGGCCCAAGAGACCCAGTACTTC. Protein product: CASSSGAQETQYF.

The V gene is TRBV27, the J gene TRBJ2-1; TRBD2 matches at 10 bases. The germline gives CDR1 MNHEY, CDR2 SMNVEV (reference sequence). V lost 2 bases and J lost 0; bases outside the gene matches: 10. This CDR3 region has 19 residues. The CDR3 reads CASSLNGLAGVSSYNEQFF. In DNA form, the CDR3 reads TGTGCCAGCAGTTTAAATGGCCTAGCGGGGGTGTCCTCCTACAATGAGCAGTTCTTC.

The chain couples TRBV7-9 to TRBJ2-5; D may correspond to TRBD1 or TRBD2 (6 bases each). Germline values: CDR1 SEHNR, CDR2 FQNEAQ (reference sequence). Trimming shortened V by 6 bases and J by 7 bases, and 24 bases separated the two germline ends. This CDR3 has 16 amino acids. The CDR3 loop is CASSYRPPQGLRTQYF. For the CDR3, the DNA is TGTGCCAGCAGTTATCGACCACCACAGGGACTGCGGACCCAGTACTTC.

This clone was detected only once. V and J are TRBV7-2 and TRBJ2-2; 7 nucleotides match TRBD1. Germline loops: CDR1 SGHTA, CDR2 FQGNSA. Germline trimming cut 4 bases from V and 4 bases from J; bases unmatched to any gene: 6. This CDR3 is built from 15 residues. CDR3 in DNA: TGTGCCAGCAGCTCGCTGACAGGGACCACCGGGGAGCTGTTTTTT. It encodes CASSSLTGTTGELFF. The full variable domain, completed using reference TRBV7-2 and TRBJ2-2, is GAGVSQSPSNKVTEKGKDVELRCDPISGHTALYWYRQSLGQGLEFLIYFQGNSAPDKSGLPSDRFSAERTGGSVSTLTIQRTQQEDSAVYLCASSSLTGTTGELFFGEGSRLTVL.

In DNA, the CDR3 is TGTGCCATCCGGGACAATAGCAATCAGCCCCAGCATTTT. Protein sequence: CAIRDNSNQPQHF. The J gene is TRBJ1-5, the V gene TRBV6-5; D is possibly TRBD1 (6 bases). Trimming cost V 10 bases and J 0 bases, with 10 bases left between them. CDR3 length: 13 amino acids. CDR1 and CDR2 (germline): MNHEY, SVGAGI.

This clone was found once. The rearrangement links TRBV2 to TRBJ2-1; 13 bases align to TRBD2. The CDR3 runs 16 residues. CDR1 SNHLY and CDR2 FYNNEI come from the germline V gene. V gave up 6 bases and J gave up 8 bases; unmatched junction bases: 10. The CDR3 loop is CASRLAGGPRLHEQFF. The CDR3 nucleotides are TGTGCCAGCAGACTAGCGGGGGGGCCCCGGCTTCATGAGCAGTTCTTC.

J is TRBJ1-6 and V is TRBV6-5, with D uncertain. Germline V gene sequence: CDR1 MNHEY, CDR2 SVGAGI. Trimming took off 11 bases at V and 4 bases at J, with 15 bases between the two ends. The CDR3 runs to 14 residues. Here the CDR3 reads CAAGKMGYNSPLHF. The CDR3 DNA reads TGTGCCGCGGGCAAAATGGGTTATAATTCACCCCTCCACTTT.